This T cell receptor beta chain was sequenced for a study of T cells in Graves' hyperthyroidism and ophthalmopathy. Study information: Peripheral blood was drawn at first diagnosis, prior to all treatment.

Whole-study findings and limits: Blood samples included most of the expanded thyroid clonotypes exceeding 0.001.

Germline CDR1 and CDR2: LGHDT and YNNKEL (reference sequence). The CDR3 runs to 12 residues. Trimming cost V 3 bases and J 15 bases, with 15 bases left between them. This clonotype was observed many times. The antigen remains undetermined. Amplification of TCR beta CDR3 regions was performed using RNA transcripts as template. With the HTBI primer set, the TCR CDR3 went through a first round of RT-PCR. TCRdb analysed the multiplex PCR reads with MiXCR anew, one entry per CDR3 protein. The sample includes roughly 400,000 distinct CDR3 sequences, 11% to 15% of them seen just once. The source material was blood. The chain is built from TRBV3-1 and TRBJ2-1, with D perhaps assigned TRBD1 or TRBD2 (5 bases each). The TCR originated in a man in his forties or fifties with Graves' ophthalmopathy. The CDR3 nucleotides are TGTGCCAGCAGCCAGGGACCCGGAGGCCTGTTCTTC. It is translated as CASSQGPGGLFF.